The clone carrying this TCR beta chain was found once. This entry comes from a study of shared clonotypes between healthy human individuals. Study-level information: The donor group consisted of two women and three men, aged 18 to 49.

Replicate PCRs from sorted subsets contained about 0.2 ug DNA, which is around 30,000 T cell genomes. The table came from immunoSEQ multiplex PCR; TCRdb's copy has only in-frame clones and leaves some out. The sample has roughly 2.2 million clones; around 93% are singletons. The junction had 3 bases not matched to a gene; V was cut back by 5 bases and J by 2 bases. There are 14 residues in the CDR3. Germline CDR1 is LNHDA and CDR2 is SQIVND (reference sequence). The specimen was naive CD4+ T cells from PBMCs. Subset noted: CD45RA+ positively selected. The chain links TRBV19 to TRBJ2-3; 8 nucleotides align to TRBD2. The clonotype was recovered from a man between 18 and 35 years old in good health. Some clones in this sample may be carry-over from other donors' samples. This CDR3 reads CASSDSGNTDTQYF. The CDR3, as DNA: TGTGCCAGTAGTGATAGCGGGAACACAGATACGCAGTATTTT.